This TCR beta chain derives from a study of OX40 agonist ivuxolimab in advanced cancers. Points from the study as a whole: Compared with CD4+, CD8+ T cells on average had more expanded clones.

From germline, CDR1 is SGHDN and CDR2 FVKESK. V lost 5 bases, J lost 7 bases, and 17 bases lay in between. This CDR3 is 14 amino acids long. About this clone: The antigen remains undetermined.

Sequencing used immunoSEQ multiplex PCR; TCRdb keeps in-frame clones, though not all of them. The sample has 20,000 to 25,000 clones; around 81% are singletons. This TCR came from an adult with an advanced solid tumor such as melanoma, head and neck, liver or kidney cancer. This chain connects TRBV14 to TRBJ2-5; D is undetermined. Source: CD4+ or CD8+ T cells sorted from blood, taken in a trial of the OX40 agonist ivuxolimab. DNA for the CDR3: TGTGCCAGCAGCGCCAGAGTGACAAGAGGGACCCAGTACTTC. Amino acids: CASSARVTRGTQYF. The entire variable domain, with the rest obtained from reference TRBV14 and TRBJ2-5, is as follows: EAGVTQFPSHSVIEKGQTVTLRCDPISGHDNLYWYRRVMGKEIKFLLHFVKESKQDESGMPNNRFLAERTGGTYSTLKVQPAELEDSGVYFCASSARVTRGTQYFGPGTRLLVL.